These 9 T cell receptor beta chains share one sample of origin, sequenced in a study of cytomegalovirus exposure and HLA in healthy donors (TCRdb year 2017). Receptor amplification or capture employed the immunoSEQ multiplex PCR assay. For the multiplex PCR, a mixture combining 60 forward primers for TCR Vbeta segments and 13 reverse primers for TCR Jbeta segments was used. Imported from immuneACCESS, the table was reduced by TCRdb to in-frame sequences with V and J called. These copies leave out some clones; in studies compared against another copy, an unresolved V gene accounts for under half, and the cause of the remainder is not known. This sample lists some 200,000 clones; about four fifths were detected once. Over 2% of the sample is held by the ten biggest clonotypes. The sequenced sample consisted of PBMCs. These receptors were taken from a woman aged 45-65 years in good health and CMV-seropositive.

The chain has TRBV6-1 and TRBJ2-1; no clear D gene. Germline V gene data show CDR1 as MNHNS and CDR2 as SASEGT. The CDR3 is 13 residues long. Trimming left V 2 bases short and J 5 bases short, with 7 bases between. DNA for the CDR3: TGTGCCAGCAGTGAACGGCGGAACAATGAGCAGTTCTTC. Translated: CASSERRNNEQFF.

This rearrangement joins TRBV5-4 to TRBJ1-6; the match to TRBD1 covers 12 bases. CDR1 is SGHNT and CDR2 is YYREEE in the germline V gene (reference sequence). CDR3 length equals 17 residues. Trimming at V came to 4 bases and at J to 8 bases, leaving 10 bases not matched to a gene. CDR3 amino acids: CASSLVSGTGGYSPLHF. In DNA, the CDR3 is TGTGCCAGCAGCCTGGTCTCGGGGACAGGGGGCTATTCACCCCTCCACTTT.

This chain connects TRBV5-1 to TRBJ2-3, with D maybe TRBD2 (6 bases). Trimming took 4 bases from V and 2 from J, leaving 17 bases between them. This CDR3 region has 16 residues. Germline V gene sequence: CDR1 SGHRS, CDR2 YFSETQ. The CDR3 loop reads CASSPLLGLATDTQYF. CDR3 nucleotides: TGCGCCAGCAGCCCATTGTTGGGACTGGCCACAGATACGCAGTATTTT.

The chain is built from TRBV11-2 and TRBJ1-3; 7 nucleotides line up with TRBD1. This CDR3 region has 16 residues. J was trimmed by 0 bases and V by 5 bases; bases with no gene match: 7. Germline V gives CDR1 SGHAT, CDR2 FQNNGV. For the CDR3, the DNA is TGTGCCAGCAGCCTAGGGACAGCGCTCTCTGGAAACACCATATATTTT. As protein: CASSLGTALSGNTIYF.

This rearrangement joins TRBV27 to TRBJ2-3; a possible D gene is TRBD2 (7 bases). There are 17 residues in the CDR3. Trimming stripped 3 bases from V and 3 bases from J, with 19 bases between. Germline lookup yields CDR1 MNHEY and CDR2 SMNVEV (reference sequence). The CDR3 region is CASSFGGGKGSTDTQYF. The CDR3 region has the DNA TGTGCCAGCAGTTTCGGCGGGGGCAAGGGGTCGACAGATACGCAGTATTTT.

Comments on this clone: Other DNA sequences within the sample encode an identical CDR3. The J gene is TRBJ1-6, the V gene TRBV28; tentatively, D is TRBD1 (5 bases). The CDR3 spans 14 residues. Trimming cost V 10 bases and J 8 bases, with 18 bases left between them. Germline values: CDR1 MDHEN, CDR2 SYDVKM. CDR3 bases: TGTGCCACCCCGGCGAGAGGAGGGGATTCACCCCTCCACTTT. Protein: CATPARGGDSPLHF. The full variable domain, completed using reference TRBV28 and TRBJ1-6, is DVKVTQSSRYLVKRTGEKVFLECVQDMDHENMFWYRQDPGLGLRLIYFSYDVKMKEKGDIPEGYSVSREKKERFSLILESASTNQTSMYLCATPARGGDSPLHFGNGTRLTVT.

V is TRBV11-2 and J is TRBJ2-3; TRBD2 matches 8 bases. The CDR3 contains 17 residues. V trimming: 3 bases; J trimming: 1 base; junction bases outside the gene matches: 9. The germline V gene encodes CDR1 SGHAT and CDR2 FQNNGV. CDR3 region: CASSFFLAGSGTDTQYF. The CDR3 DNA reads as TGTGCCAGCAGCTTCTTCTTAGCGGGGTCAGGCACAGATACGCAGTATTTT.

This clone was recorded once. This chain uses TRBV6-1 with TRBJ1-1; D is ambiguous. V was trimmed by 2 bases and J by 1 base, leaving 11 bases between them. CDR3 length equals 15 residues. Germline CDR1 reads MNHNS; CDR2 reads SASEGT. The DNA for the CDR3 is TGTGCCAGCAGTGAATATTTAGTGCCGAACACTGAAGCTTTCTTT. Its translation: CASSEYLVPNTEAFF.

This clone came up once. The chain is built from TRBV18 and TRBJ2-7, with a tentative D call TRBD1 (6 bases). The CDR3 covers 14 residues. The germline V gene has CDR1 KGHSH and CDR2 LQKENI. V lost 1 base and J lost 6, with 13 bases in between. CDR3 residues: CASSPRDNGFEQYF. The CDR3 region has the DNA TGTGCCAGCTCACCACGGGACAACGGATTCGAGCAGTACTTC.